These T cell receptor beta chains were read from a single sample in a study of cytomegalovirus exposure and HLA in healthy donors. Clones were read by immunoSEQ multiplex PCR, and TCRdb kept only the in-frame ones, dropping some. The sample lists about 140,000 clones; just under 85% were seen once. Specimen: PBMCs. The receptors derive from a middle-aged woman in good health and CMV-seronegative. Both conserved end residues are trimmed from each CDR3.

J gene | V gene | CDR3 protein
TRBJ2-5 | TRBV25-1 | ASSEGGVRGQGETQY
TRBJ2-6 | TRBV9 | ASSVDYSGANVLT
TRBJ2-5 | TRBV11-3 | ASSYHNPGLAAVRETQY
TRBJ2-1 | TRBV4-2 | ASSQEEGLGQF
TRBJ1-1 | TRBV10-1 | ASIQRAEGGGITEAF
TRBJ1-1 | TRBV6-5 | AISARVNTEAF
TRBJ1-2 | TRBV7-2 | ASSSNRAPQGGYT
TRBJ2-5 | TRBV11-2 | ASSPKPGTSGTWQETQY
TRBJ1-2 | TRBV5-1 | ASSLTIDYGYT
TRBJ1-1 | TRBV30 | AQDRGTEAF
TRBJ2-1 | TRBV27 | ASTDGTSGSNEQF
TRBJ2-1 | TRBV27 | ASSSLGGDRDGRYNEQF
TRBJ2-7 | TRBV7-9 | ASSPGQGYEQY
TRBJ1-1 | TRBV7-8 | ASTSGFDTEAF
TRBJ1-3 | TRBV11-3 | ASRLRPGTVLCLSGNTIY
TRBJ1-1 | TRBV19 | ASSIGTGGNTEAF
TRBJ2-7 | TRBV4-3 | ASSQDWSGSGYEQY
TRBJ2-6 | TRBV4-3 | ASSQEQGVGGANVLT
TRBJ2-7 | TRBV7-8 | ASSLREGAVEQY
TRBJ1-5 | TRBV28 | ASSTYLPQH
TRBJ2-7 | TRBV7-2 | ASSLDSPGSAYEQY
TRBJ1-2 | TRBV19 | ATKGTGGGDGYT
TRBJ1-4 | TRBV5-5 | ASSYPGQLNEKLF
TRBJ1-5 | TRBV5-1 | ASSPSGGNQPQH
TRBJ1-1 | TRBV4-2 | ASSRPRARGRTEAF
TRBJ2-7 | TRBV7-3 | ASSLRAGGPFGEQY
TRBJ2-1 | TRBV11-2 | ASSLGTGVNEQF
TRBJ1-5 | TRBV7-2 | ASSFNQNQPQH
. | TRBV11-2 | ASSNTGSYEQY
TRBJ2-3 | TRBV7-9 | ASVLVRDTQY
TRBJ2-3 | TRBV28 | ASSFEIAGADTQY